These T cell receptor beta chains were read from a single sample in a study of identical twins. TCRdb ran MiXCR on the 5' RACE reads and lists one entry per CDR3 protein. The data show 510,000 or so distinct CDR3 sequences, with about 15% seen just once and more than 0.4% held by the top ten. These data were also reused for a study on yellow fever vaccine responses in identical twins.

The source material was CD4+ T cells sorted from blood. These receptors were obtained from a woman aged 18-30 years in good health. CDR3s include the opening cysteine and the closing phenylalanine or tryptophan. A D gene is named only where the DNA matches it firmly. Not all rows give a size; the values are once, few, many and, for expanded clones, a class.

V gene: TRBV10-3; D gene: TRBD2; clone size: few; J gene: TRBJ2-3; CDR3 DNA: TGTGCCATCAGTGCTGGGACTAGTCTTAGCACAGATACGCAGTATTTT; CDR3 protein: CAISAGTSLSTDTQYF
V gene: TRBV12-3/TRBV12-4; D gene: TRBD2; clone size: many; J gene: TRBJ2-7; CDR3 DNA: TGTGCCAGCAGTTTAGGGTCTAGCGGGAGTCGGTACGAGCAGTACTTC; CDR3 protein: CASSLGSSGSRYEQYF
V gene: TRBV12-3/TRBV12-4; D gene: -; clone size: many; J gene: TRBJ2-5; CDR3 DNA: TGTGCCAGCAGTTTGCGTGGGGGTTTGGAGACCCAGTACTTC; CDR3 protein: CASSLRGGLETQYF
V gene: TRBV12-3/TRBV12-4; D gene: -; clone size: -; J gene: TRBJ2-1; CDR3 DNA: TGTGCCAGCAGTTTAGGGGTCAGGCCAACCATTCAGACCTACAATGAGCAGTTCTTC; CDR3 protein: CASSLGVRPTIQTYNEQFF
V gene: TRBV10-3; D gene: -; clone size: few; J gene: TRBJ1-1; CDR3 DNA: TGTGCCATCAGACAGTCACTGAACACTGAAGCTTTCTTT; CDR3 protein: CAIRQSLNTEAFF
V gene: TRBV20-1; D gene: -; clone size: -; J gene: TRBJ1-2; CDR3 DNA: TGCAGTGCTAGCCCGGGGAACGTCTATGGCTACACCTTC; CDR3 protein: CSASPGNVYGYTF
V gene: TRBV5-1; D gene: TRBD2; clone size: few; J gene: TRBJ2-2; CDR3 DNA: TGCGCCAGCAGCAGGGCTAGCGGGGTAAACACCGGGGAGCTGTTTTTT; CDR3 protein: CASSRASGVNTGELFF
V gene: TRBV15; D gene: -; clone size: -; J gene: TRBJ1-3; CDR3 DNA: TGTGCCACCAGCAGAAATTCTGACTCTGGAAACACCATATATTTT; CDR3 protein: CATSRNSDSGNTIYF
V gene: TRBV10-3; D gene: -; clone size: few; J gene: TRBJ1-6; CDR3 DNA: TGTGCCATCGGGAGAACCGGGGACCAGAATTCACCCCTCCACTTT; CDR3 protein: CAIGRTGDQNSPLHF
V gene: TRBV10-3; D gene: -; clone size: -; J gene: TRBJ2-3; CDR3 DNA: TGTGCCATCAGTGAGTCGGTGGGTACGCAGTATTTT; CDR3 protein: CAISESVGTQYF
V gene: TRBV29-1; D gene: TRBD2; clone size: few; J gene: TRBJ2-1; CDR3 DNA: TGCAGCGTTGAACCGACTAGCGGGAGAGGTAATGAGCAGTTCTTC; CDR3 protein: CSVEPTSGRGNEQFF
V gene: TRBV12-3/TRBV12-4; D gene: TRBD1; clone size: -; J gene: TRBJ2-1; CDR3 DNA: TGTGCCAGCAGTTTATTTATGTGGAGGGACAGGGGGGGTCATGAGCAGTTCTTC; CDR3 protein: CASSLFMWRDRGGHEQFF
V gene: TRBV28; D gene: -; clone size: few; J gene: TRBJ2-7; CDR3 DNA: TGTGCCAGCAGTTTTATGTTCGGCGGATTCCATGGGAACCACGAGCAGTACTTC; CDR3 protein: CASSFMFGGFHGNHEQYF
V gene: TRBV7-3; D gene: TRBD1; clone size: -; J gene: TRBJ2-2; CDR3 DNA: TGTGCCAGCAGCTTAGGACCAACGGGACAGGGGGCAGCAGGGGAGCTGTTTTTT; CDR3 protein: CASSLGPTGQGAAGELFF
V gene: TRBV2; D gene: -; clone size: -; J gene: TRBJ2-6; CDR3 DNA: TGTGCCAGCAGCCGACGGGGTTTAGCTGGGGCCAACGTCCTGACTTTC; CDR3 protein: CASSRRGLAGANVLTF
V gene: TRBV5-1; D gene: TRBD1; clone size: -; J gene: TRBJ2-7; CDR3 DNA: TGCGCCAGCAGCCGGAGCCAGGGACAGGGTTACCTACGGGAGCAGTACTTC; CDR3 protein: CASSRSQGQGYLREQYF
V gene: TRBV5-1; D gene: TRBD2; clone size: few; J gene: TRBJ2-3; CDR3 DNA: TGCGCCAGCAGCCCCCGGACTAGCGGGATCACAGATACGCAGTATTTT; CDR3 protein: CASSPRTSGITDTQYF
V gene: TRBV5-1; D gene: TRBD2; clone size: few; J gene: TRBJ2-3; CDR3 DNA: TGCGCCAGCAGCTTGGTTGCCCTAGCGGCAGATACGCAGTATTTT; CDR3 protein: CASSLVALAADTQYF
V gene: TRBV25-1; D gene: -; clone size: once; J gene: TRBJ2-1; CDR3 DNA: TGTGCCAGCAGTGAAGCGGCTAGCCTCTCCTACAATGAGCAGTTCTTC; CDR3 protein: CASSEAASLSYNEQFF
V gene: TRBV7-2; D gene: TRBD2; clone size: few; J gene: TRBJ2-3; CDR3 DNA: TGTGCCAGCAGCCCTCTTTCGGGGGGGAGTGCAGATACGCAGTATTTT; CDR3 protein: CASSPLSGGSADTQYF
V gene: TRBV29-1; D gene: -; clone size: -; J gene: TRBJ2-1; CDR3 DNA: TGCAGCTCCCAAAGGTCCTACAATGAGCAGTTCTTC; CDR3 protein: CSSQRSYNEQFF
V gene: TRBV18; D gene: TRBD1; clone size: once; J gene: TRBJ2-7; CDR3 DNA: TGTGCCAGCTCTCTCCAACAGGGGCAAGGCTACGAGCAGTACTTC; CDR3 protein: CASSLQQGQGYEQYF
V gene: TRBV28; D gene: -; clone size: few; J gene: TRBJ2-7; CDR3 DNA: TGTGCCAGCAGTTTAGATGTCGAACGCCTTCAGTACTTC; CDR3 protein: CASSLDVERLQYF
V gene: TRBV12-3/TRBV12-4; D gene: TRBD1; clone size: few; J gene: TRBJ1-6; CDR3 DNA: TGTGCCAGCAGTTTAAGGACAGGGAGTGGGTCACCCCTCCACTTT; CDR3 protein: CASSLRTGSGSPLHF
V gene: TRBV7-9; D gene: -; clone size: -; J gene: TRBJ1-2; CDR3 DNA: TGTGCCAGCAGCTTAGCGGTAGATGGCTACACCTTC; CDR3 protein: CASSLAVDGYTF
V gene: TRBV24-1; D gene: TRBD1; clone size: -; J gene: TRBJ1-1; CDR3 DNA: TGTGCCACCAGTCCCGGACAGGGCCGGGGACGCTTAGGCACTGAAGCTTTCTTT; CDR3 protein: CATSPGQGRGRLGTEAFF
V gene: TRBV6-5; D gene: -; clone size: -; J gene: TRBJ2-1; CDR3 DNA: TGTGCCAGCAGTTACTCGAGGGAAGGACCGTACAATGAGCAGTTCTTC; CDR3 protein: CASSYSREGPYNEQFF
V gene: TRBV12-3/TRBV12-4; D gene: -; clone size: -; J gene: TRBJ1-3; CDR3 DNA: TGTGCCAGCAGTTTAGTGCCGGTCTCTGGAAACACCATATATTTT; CDR3 protein: CASSLVPVSGNTIYF
V gene: TRBV10-3; D gene: -; clone size: few; J gene: TRBJ1-1; CDR3 DNA: TGTGCCATCAGTATTACCCAGGGACCGAACACTGAAGCTTTCTTT; CDR3 protein: CAISITQGPNTEAFF
V gene: TRBV5-1; D gene: -; clone size: few; J gene: TRBJ2-5; CDR3 DNA: TGCGCCAGCAGCTCAAAAGGGGGAGGTCCAGAGACCCAGTACTTC; CDR3 protein: CASSSKGGGPETQYF
V gene: TRBV12-3/TRBV12-4; D gene: TRBD2; clone size: few; J gene: TRBJ2-1; CDR3 DNA: TGTGCCAGCAGCATGGGCGGGAGACGGTCCTACAATGAGCAGTTCTTC; CDR3 protein: CASSMGGRRSYNEQFF
V gene: TRBV7-8; D gene: -; clone size: few; J gene: TRBJ1-2; CDR3 DNA: TGTGCCAGCATGGGGAACGCTCGCTACACCTTC; CDR3 protein: CASMGNARYTF
V gene: TRBV12-3/TRBV12-4; D gene: TRBD1; clone size: many; J gene: TRBJ1-6; CDR3 DNA: TGTGCCAGCACTGGACAGGGGACCTATAATTCACCCCTCCACTTT; CDR3 protein: CASTGQGTYNSPLHF
V gene: TRBV5-1; D gene: TRBD1; clone size: -; J gene: TRBJ2-2; CDR3 DNA: TGCGCCAGCAGCGCCGGGACAGGGGGCACCGGGGAGCTGTTTTTT; CDR3 protein: CASSAGTGGTGELFF
V gene: TRBV12-3/TRBV12-4; D gene: -; clone size: -; J gene: TRBJ1-1; CDR3 DNA: TGTGCCAGCAGTAGGTTAGTCACTGAAGCTTTCTTT; CDR3 protein: CASSRLVTEAFF
V gene: TRBV5-1; D gene: -; clone size: few; J gene: TRBJ1-4; CDR3 DNA: TGCGCCAGCAGCATTGACCTCACGACCACTATAAATGAAAAACTGTTTTTT; CDR3 protein: CASSIDLTTTINEKLFF
V gene: TRBV12-3/TRBV12-4; D gene: -; clone size: few; J gene: TRBJ1-2; CDR3 DNA: TGTGCCAGCAGTTTTTCCCGAGCGGAGGGCTACACCTTC; CDR3 protein: CASSFSRAEGYTF
V gene: TRBV6-5; D gene: -; clone size: -; J gene: TRBJ2-7; CDR3 DNA: TGTGCCAGCAGTTCGACAGGAGGGGCCTACGAGCAGTACTTC; CDR3 protein: CASSSTGGAYEQYF
V gene: TRBV20-1; D gene: -; clone size: -; J gene: TRBJ2-2; CDR3 DNA: TGCAGTGCCCCGGGACACCTCAACACCGGGGAGCTGTTTTTT; CDR3 protein: CSAPGHLNTGELFF
V gene: TRBV7-9; D gene: -; clone size: -; J gene: TRBJ2-3; CDR3 DNA: TGTGCCAGCAGCCAGACCGAAGGTGCGCAGTATTTT; CDR3 protein: CASSQTEGAQYF
V gene: TRBV27; D gene: TRBD1; clone size: -; J gene: TRBJ2-4; CDR3 DNA: TGTGCCAGCAGTCCCCGACAGGGCAGAAACATTCAGTACTTC; CDR3 protein: CASSPRQGRNIQYF
V gene: TRBV27; D gene: TRBD1; clone size: -; J gene: TRBJ2-1; CDR3 DNA: TGTGCCAGTCACAGGGGCGGCGAGCAGTTCTTC; CDR3 protein: CASHRGGEQFF